Sequencing of this T cell receptor (beta chain) was carried out in a study of control samples from healthy donors and cancer patients. Measured with immunoSEQ multiplex PCR; TCRdb has only the in-frame clones, and not every one. The table has almost 90,000 clones, over 75% seen once. Per the germline V gene, CDR1 is LGHNA and CDR2 is YSLEER. The CDR3 consists of 15 residues. The V end lost 0 bases, the J end lost 6 bases, and 15 bases lay between the germline ends. This clone was seen a few times. This TCR was sampled from a woman aged 40 to 50 in good health. Source material: blood. V and J are TRBV4-3 and TRBJ2-7; D may be TRBD1 (6 bases). CDR3 DNA sequence: TGCGCCAGCAGCCAAGATATACTACAGGGCCGCGAGCAGTACTTC. Its translation: CASSQDILQGREQYF.